These 28 T cell receptor beta chains came from one sample sequenced in a study of OX40 agonist ivuxolimab in advanced cancers. Measured with immunoSEQ multiplex PCR; TCRdb has only the in-frame clones, and not every one. The sample holds about 48,000 clones; about nine tenths are singletons and the top ten take roughly 6.8%. Sequenced material: CD4+ or CD8+ T cells sorted from blood, taken in a trial of the OX40 agonist ivuxolimab. These receptors originate from an adult with an advanced solid tumor such as melanoma, head and neck, liver or kidney cancer.

The CDR3 DNA reads TGTGCCAGCAGTTTTGGGCAGAACACTGAAGCTTTCTTT. Protein sequence: CASSFGQNTEAFF. V is TRBV28 and J is TRBJ1-1; D not resolved. The germline V and J ends were trimmed by 3 bases and 1 base, with 6 bases remaining between them. Germline V gene data show CDR1 as MDHEN and CDR2 as SYDVKM. This CDR3 is 13 amino acids long.

The V call is TRBV6-5, the J call TRBJ1-2; D is perhaps TRBD1 (6 bases). Trimming took 5 bases from V and 5 from J, leaving 18 bases between them. The CDR3 sequence is 15 residues long. From germline, CDR1 is MNHEY and CDR2 SVGAGI. CDR3 residues: CASSTGTGKGYGYTF. The CDR3 DNA reads TGTGCCAGCAGTACGGGAACAGGGAAGGGGTATGGCTACACCTTC.

This clone was detected only once. The V call is TRBV19, the J call TRBJ2-3; D tentatively reads TRBD1 or TRBD2 (6 bases each). Trimming took off 3 bases at V and 3 bases at J, with 16 bases between the two ends. The germline V gene encodes CDR1 LNHDA and CDR2 SQIVND (reference sequence). The CDR3 runs 16 residues. In DNA form, the CDR3 reads TGTGCCAGTAGTATTTTCAGGGGAGGTATTACAGATACGCAGTATTTT. This encodes CASSIFRGGITDTQYF.

The rearrangement joins TRBV27 to TRBJ1-3; D gene unclear. This CDR3 spans 12 amino acids. V shed 2 bases and J shed 4 bases, with 3 bases lying between them. CDR1 is MNHEY, CDR2 SMNVEV, per germline (reference sequence). In nucleotides, the CDR3 is TGTGCCAGCAGTTTACTAGGAAACACCATATATTTT. Amino acids: CASSLLGNTIYF.

V and J are TRBV11-2 and TRBJ2-7; no firm D call. The CDR3 extends over 12 amino acids. The V gene's germline CDR1 is SGHAT and CDR2 FQNNGV. V lost 2 bases and J 2 bases, leaving 4 bases between the germline ends. CDR3 in amino acids: CASSLQTYEQYF. The CDR3 nucleotides are TGTGCCAGCAGCTTACAAACCTACGAGCAGTACTTC.

The chain combines TRBV4-1 with TRBJ2-5; a possible D gene is TRBD1 (5 bases). This CDR3 is built from 14 residues. Germline lookup yields CDR1 MGHRA and CDR2 YSYEKL. Trimming took off 2 bases at V and 4 bases at J, with 11 bases between the two ends. The CDR3 coding sequence is TGCGCCAGCAGCCAAACCCAGGGTGGAGAGACCCAGTACTTC. Protein: CASSQTQGGETQYF.

This chain uses TRBV1 with TRBJ2-7. TRBV1 is noted as a pseudogene. This CDR3 has 15 amino acids. DNA for the CDR3: TGCACCAGCAGCCACGGGGCGGCGCTGAGAGGGCAGCAGTACGTC. Encoded protein: CTSSHGAALRGQQYV.

This clone occurred once. The chain employs TRBV7-8 and TRBJ1-4; 7 bases are shared with TRBD1. The CDR3 is 15 amino acids. V dropped 5 bases and J dropped 5; count of bases not matched to a gene: 8. Germline V gene sequence: CDR1 SGHVS, CDR2 FQNEAQ. The CDR3 region has the DNA TGTGCCAGCAGCCGATCCGACAGGGTGAATGAAAAACTGTTTTTT. This gives the protein CASSRSDRVNEKLFF. Looking up the rest from reference TRBV7-8 and TRBJ1-4 gives the full variable domain: GAGVSQSPRYKVAKRGQDVALRCDPISGHVSLFWYQQALGQGPEFLTYFQNEAQLDKSGLPSDRFFAERPEGSVSTLKIQRTQQEDSAVYLCASSRSDRVNEKLFFGSGTQLSVL.

The CDR3: CAVMSGDTQYF. CDR3 DNA: TGTGCCGTAATGTCGGGGGATACGCAGTATTTT. This chain joins TRBV19 and TRBJ2-3; tentatively, D is TRBD2 (5 bases). V was trimmed by 11 bases and J by 6 bases, leaving 12 bases between them. Per germline, CDR1 LNHDA and CDR2 SQIVND (reference sequence). The CDR3 runs 11 residues. Variable domain in full (rest from reference TRBV19 and TRBJ2-3): DGGITQSPKYLFRKEGQNVTLSCEQNLNHDAMYWYRQDPGQGLRLIYYSQIVNDFQKGDIAEGYSVSREKKESFPLTVTSAQKNPTAFYLCAVMSGDTQYFGPGTRLTVL.

V and J are TRBV7-9 and TRBJ2-7, with D possibly matching TRBD2 (7 bases). V lost 0 bases, J lost 4 bases, and 19 bases lay in between. This CDR3 comprises 17 residues. The germline V gene has CDR1 SEHNR and CDR2 FQNEAQ (reference sequence). For the CDR3, the DNA is TGTGCCAGCAGCTTAGCGTTCTTTTGGCGGGGGCCTTACGAGCAGTACGTC. It encodes CASSLAFFWRGPYEQYV.

The chain couples TRBV28 to TRBJ2-5; D tentatively reads TRBD1 or TRBD2 (5 bases each). Germline V gene sequence: CDR1 MDHEN, CDR2 SYDVKM. Trimming removed 3 bases at V and 5 bases at J, with 13 bases between. This CDR3 comprises 14 residues. The CDR3 here is CASSFRVGRETQYF. CDR3 coding DNA: TGTGCCAGCAGTTTCCGGGTGGGACGGGAGACCCAGTACTTC.

This clone was observed a handful of times. V gene TRBV6-5 combines with J gene TRBJ1-2; D gene uncertain. There are 11 residues in the CDR3. Trimming removed 8 bases at V and 7 bases at J, with 11 bases between. Germline assignment: CDR1 MNHEY and CDR2 SVGAGI. The CDR3, as DNA: TGTGCCAGCGGGTGGCGGTCTGGCTACACCTTC. This gives the protein CASGWRSGYTF.

This clone was found once. The chain joins TRBV27 to TRBJ1-4, with D tentatively TRBD1 (5 bases). Germline CDR1 is MNHEY and CDR2 is SMNVEV (reference sequence). This CDR3 contains 14 residues. Trimming cost V 2 bases and J 6 bases, with 10 bases left between them. The CDR3 region has the DNA TGTGCCAGCAGTTTAGAGCCAGGGCATGAAAAACTGTTTTTT. The encoded protein is CASSLEPGHEKLFF.

A single count supports this clone. The rearrangement joins TRBV7-9 to TRBJ2-1; 9 bases match TRBD1. Looked up from germline, CDR1 is SEHNR and CDR2 is FQNEAQ (reference sequence). This CDR3 has 18 residues. The V segment lost 5 bases and the J segment 5 bases; nucleotides outside the gene matches: 16. The CDR3 here is CASSPLDRGPSGDNEQFF. The CDR3, as DNA: TGTGCCAGCAGCCCCTTGGACAGGGGTCCCTCTGGGGACAATGAGCAGTTCTTC.

The chain employs TRBV5-1 and TRBJ2-3, with 7 bases lining up with TRBD1. The ends lost 2 bases at V and 1 base at J; junction bases unmatched: 10. The length of the CDR3 is 17 residues. Germline V gene data show CDR1 as SGHRS and CDR2 as YFSETQ. CDR3 nucleotide sequence: TGCGCCAGCAGCTTCCTCCCCACAGGGGTTGGCACAGATACGCAGTATTTT. It codes for CASSFLPTGVGTDTQYF.

The rearrangement uses TRBV14 and TRBJ2-3; weak D call: TRBD1 (5 bases). Between the trimmed V and J ends, which lost 2 bases and 0 bases, there was a span of 9 bases. This CDR3 spans 15 amino acids. Germline values: CDR1 SGHDN, CDR2 FVKESK. Here the CDR3 reads CASSQQGWSTDTQYF. The CDR3 DNA is TGTGCCAGCAGCCAACAGGGATGGAGCACAGATACGCAGTATTTT.

The chain combines TRBV5-1 with TRBJ2-3; 7 bases are shared with TRBD1. With 0 bases clipped from V and 5 bases from J, the junction kept 6 bases outside the gene matches. There are 15 residues in the CDR3. Per the germline V gene, CDR1 is SGHRS and CDR2 is YFSETQ. In nucleotides, the CDR3 is TGCGCCAGCAGCTTGGACAGGGGCCGAGGAGATACGCAGTATTTT. Translating it yields CASSLDRGRGDTQYF.

V is TRBV6-1 and J is TRBJ1-1; D unresolved. The CDR3 runs to 14 residues. Germline CDR1 is MNHNS and CDR2 is SASEGT. V was cut by 2 bases and J by 0 bases, with 7 bases left in between. This CDR3 is CASSESAMNTEAFF. Written as DNA, the CDR3 is TGTGCCAGCAGTGAATCAGCCATGAACACTGAAGCTTTCTTT.

This clone has a single count. The V and J genes are TRBV7-9 and TRBJ2-1, with D possibly matching TRBD1 (6 bases). Germline CDR1 is SEHNR and CDR2 is FQNEAQ (reference sequence). The CDR3 runs to 12 residues. V lost 6 bases, J lost 8 bases, and 11 bases lay in between. The CDR3 loop is CASRSGVDEQFF. The DNA for the CDR3 is TGTGCCAGCAGGTCAGGGGTGGATGAGCAGTTCTTC.

This clone was counted once. The V gene is TRBV11-2, the J gene TRBJ2-7, with D possibly being TRBD1 (5 bases). V was pared by 11 bases and J by 3 bases, with 17 bases between. Germline-derived CDR1 and CDR2 are SGHAT and FQNNGV. There are 13 residues in the CDR3. CDR3 sequence (DNA): TGTGCCTCCTCAGGGCCTGCCCACTACGAGCAGTACTTC. Translating it yields CASSGPAHYEQYF.

The J gene is TRBJ1-3, the V gene TRBV7-9; no definite D call. Germline CDR1 reads SEHNR; CDR2 reads FQNEAQ (reference sequence). V was trimmed by 1 base and J by 0 bases, leaving 7 bases between them. This CDR3 comprises 15 residues. In DNA form, the CDR3 reads TGTGCCAGCAGCTTAGAAGGGTCCTCTGGAAACACCATATATTTT. Encoded protein: CASSLEGSSGNTIYF.

The rearrangement uses TRBV4-2 and TRBJ1-1; D is unresolved. CDR3 length: 16 amino acids. The V and J ends lost 0 bases and 3 bases respectively, with 14 bases between them. Germline assignment: CDR1 LGHNA and CDR2 YNFKEQ. The CDR3 DNA sequence: TGTGCCAGCAGCCAAGAACACGCAAGGGTGGACACTGAAGCTTTCTTT. Encoded protein: CASSQEHARVDTEAFF.

The rearrangement joins TRBV28 to TRBJ2-7; D is tentatively TRBD1 or TRBD2 (6 bases each). From germline, CDR1 is MDHEN and CDR2 SYDVKM. CDR3 length equals 15 residues. V lost 0 bases, J lost 0 bases, and 9 bases lay in between. Here the CDR3 reads CASSLWRDTSYEQYV. In nucleotides, the CDR3 is TGTGCCAGCAGTTTATGGCGGGACACCTCCTACGAGCAGTACGTC.

This clone was seen once. The chain employs TRBV6-5 and TRBJ1-1, with unresolved D. The CDR3 spans 15 residues. V lost 5 bases and J 1 base, leaving 14 bases between the germline ends. Germline-derived CDR1 and CDR2 are MNHEY and SVGAGI. The CDR3 sequence: CASSLDLLGNTEAFF. The CDR3 DNA follows: TGTGCCAGCAGTCTCGACCTCCTTGGGAACACTGAAGCTTTCTTT.

The chain's CDR3 is CASGRVAGVYNEQFF. CDR3 nucleotides: TGCGCCAGCGGACGGGTAGCGGGGGTCTACAATGAGCAGTTCTTC. The chain uses TRBV5-1 and TRBJ2-1, with 9 nucleotides matching TRBD2. V dropped 7 bases and J dropped 3; count of bases not matched to a gene: 8. CDR1 and CDR2 from the germline V gene are SGHRS and YFSETQ. This CDR3 is 15 amino acids long. The variable domain in full, with the rest retrieved from reference TRBV5-1 and TRBJ2-1, is KAGVTQTPRYLIKTRGQQVTLSCSPISGHRSVSWYQQTPGQGLQFLFEYFSETQRNKGNFPGRFSGRQFSNSRSEMNVSTLELGDSALYLCASGRVAGVYNEQFFGPGTRLTVL.

This clone came up a few times. This chain links TRBV9 with TRBJ1-2; TRBD1 might be the D (6 bases). V was trimmed by 3 bases and J by 5 bases, leaving 11 bases between them. The germline gives CDR1 SGDLS, CDR2 YYNGEE. The CDR3 extends over 13 amino acids. The CDR3 spells CASSGRGLYGYTF. In DNA form, the CDR3 reads TGTGCCAGCAGCGGCAGGGGCCTTTATGGCTACACCTTC.

The chain employs TRBV6-4 and TRBJ1-3; 7 bases are a match to TRBD1. CDR3 length: 14 amino acids. Germline V gives CDR1 MRHNA, CDR2 SNTAGT. Trimming removed 10 bases from V and 0 bases from J; junction bases left unmatched: 6. Written as DNA, the CDR3 is TGTGCCACCTGGACAGGCGCCTCTGGAAACACCATATATTTT. The encoded protein is CATWTGASGNTIYF.

Regarding this clone: Other DNA sequences of this sample code for an identical CDR3. The chain has TRBV4-1 and TRBJ1-4; TRBD1 aligns across 8 bases. Germline values: CDR1 MGHRA, CDR2 YSYEKL. Trimming cost V 3 bases and J 6 bases; bases outside gene matches: 3. The CDR3 has 14 residues. CDR3 bases: TGCGCCAGCAGCCAGGGGACAGGCGATGAAAAACTGTTTTTT. This encodes CASSQGTGDEKLFF.